These 16 T cell receptor beta chains were all obtained from the same sample, sequenced in a study of T-cell memory formation after mild COVID-19. TCRdb re-called the 5' RACE reads with MiXCR, one entry per CDR3 protein. The profile shows roughly 50,000 distinct CDR3 sequences, 9.5% to 15% of them singletons. Sequencing was performed on PBMCs or a T cell subset sorted from them (not recorded which). The source is a man aged 18 to 29 who had mild COVID-19 (a few samples of this study predate the infection). Cell type and time point are not known.

This clonotype was detected only a few times. CDR3 in amino acids: CASMAGGRLIATQYF. For the CDR3, the DNA is TGTGCCAGCATGGCGGGGGGGAGGCTTATTGCGACCCAGTACTTC. The rearrangement uses TRBV28 and TRBJ2-5, with TRBD2 matching 9 bases. Trimming took 7 bases from V and 7 from J; bases not matched to a gene: 13. CDR3 size: 15 residues. Germline CDR1 is MDHEN and CDR2 is SYDVKM.

This sequence joins TRBV7-9 and TRBJ2-1; D may be TRBD2 (7 bases). This CDR3 region has 16 residues. The V gene's germline CDR1 is SEHNR and CDR2 FQNEAQ (reference sequence). V was pared by 1 base and J by 4 bases, with 14 bases between. This CDR3 reads CASSLDRGAAYNEQFF. For the CDR3, the DNA is TGTGCCAGCAGCTTAGATCGGGGGGCGGCGTACAATGAGCAGTTCTTC.

The chain employs TRBV18 and TRBJ2-1, with 7 bases fitting TRBD1. The germline V gene encodes CDR1 KGHSH and CDR2 LQKENI. The J segment lost 6 bases and the V segment lost 5 bases, leaving 10 bases of the junction unmatched. The CDR3 is 15 residues long. For the CDR3, the DNA is TGTGCCAGCTCAGCCAGACAGGGAAGGGGCAATGAGCAGTTCTTC. Translating it yields CASSARQGRGNEQFF.

This clonotype was picked up a small number of times. V and J are TRBV20-1 and TRBJ2-3; the D is unclear. The germline V and J ends were trimmed by 0 bases and 3 bases, with 13 bases remaining between them. The CDR3 runs 15 residues. CDR1 is DFQATT and CDR2 is SNEGSKA in the germline V gene (reference sequence). DNA for the CDR3: TGCAGTGCTAGAGATTGGGCTAGGAGTACAGATACGCAGTATTTT. Translated, it gives CSARDWARSTDTQYF.

In this sample, this clonotype turned up many times. The chain is built from TRBV6-5 and TRBJ2-3; no clear D gene. CDR1 and CDR2 from the germline V gene are MNHEY and SVGAGI. Trimming stripped 5 bases from V and 6 bases from J, with 12 bases between. The CDR3 loop spans 13 amino acids. This CDR3 is CASSHIRQDTQYF. CDR3 bases: TGTGCCAGCAGTCACATACGGCAGGATACGCAGTATTTT.

The rearrangement uses TRBV7-8 and TRBJ1-6; 7 bases align to TRBD1. The CDR3 totals 14 residues. Germline values: CDR1 SGHVS, CDR2 FQNEAQ. With V trimmed by 4 bases and J by 7 bases, 4 bases remained unmatched. In DNA, the CDR3 is TGTGCCAGCAGCTCGACAGGGTACAATTCACCCCTCCACTTT. Translated: CASSSTGYNSPLHF.

This clonotype has just a few counts. The CDR3 sequence is CASSSQTGILNTEAFF. CDR3 in DNA: TGTGCCAGCAGTTCGCAGACAGGGATCCTGAACACTGAAGCTTTCTTT. This chain uses TRBV6-5 with TRBJ1-1; 7 bases are a match to TRBD1. Germline V gene lookup returns CDR1 MNHEY and CDR2 SVGAGI. The ends lost 4 bases at V and 0 bases at J; junction bases unmatched: 8. CDR3 size: 16 residues.

This clonotype has a handful of counts. This chain links TRBV7-9 with TRBJ2-3; 9 nucleotides align to TRBD1. After removal of 5 bases from V and 5 bases from J, the junction contained 5 bases not matched to a gene. The V gene's germline CDR1 is SEHNR and CDR2 FQNEAQ (reference sequence). CDR3 size: 14 residues. CDR3 sequence reads: CASSPTGGGDTQYF. The CDR3 nucleotides read TGTGCCAGCAGCCCCACAGGGGGCGGAGATACGCAGTATTTT.

This clonotype was detected a few times. This chain connects TRBV9 to TRBJ2-3; the match to TRBD2 covers 9 bases. Trimming at V came to 2 bases and at J to 5 bases, leaving 3 bases not matched to a gene. The V gene's germline CDR1 is SGDLS and CDR2 YYNGEE. This CDR3 is built from 14 residues. CDR3 nucleotides: TGTGCCAGCAGCGTTAGCGGGGGTGAAGATACGCAGTATTTT. Protein sequence: CASSVSGGEDTQYF.

This clonotype was counted many times. The chain uses TRBV6-2 or TRBV6-3 and TRBJ2-7; no clear D gene. V was clipped by 3 bases and J by 2 bases, with 5 bases between them. The CDR3 is 12 residues long. Germline V lookup: CDR1 MNHEY, CDR2 SVGEGT. In nucleotides, the CDR3 is TGTGCCAGCAGTTATCCGGCCTACGAGCAGTACTTC. Protein sequence: CASSYPAYEQYF.

This clonotype was observed a few times. This chain connects TRBV29-1 to TRBJ2-3, with TRBD2 matching 8 bases. V dropped 4 bases and J dropped 5; count of bases not matched to a gene: 2. This CDR3 region has 12 residues. Germline CDR1 SQVTM, CDR2 ANQGSEA. For the CDR3, the DNA is TGCAGCGTTGGCGGGGGGCTAGATACGCAGTATTTT. Translation gives CSVGGGLDTQYF.

The rearrangement joins TRBV24-1 to TRBJ2-1, with TRBD2 matching over 10 bases. The V gene's germline CDR1 is KGHDR and CDR2 SFDVKD. The CDR3 totals 15 residues. V was clipped by 7 bases and J by 4 bases; unmatched bases: 6. DNA of the CDR3: TGTGCCACCAGAAGCGGGGGGGCCCCGTACAATGAGCAGTTCTTC. Amino acid sequence: CATRSGGAPYNEQFF.

This clonotype was picked up many times. The chain couples TRBV20-1 to TRBJ2-5; 8 bases align to TRBD2. The trim removed 3 bases at V and 3 bases at J, leaving 9 bases unmatched. Germline CDR1 is DFQATT and CDR2 is SNEGSKA (reference sequence). The CDR3 spans 15 residues. Here the CDR3 DNA reads TGCAGTGCTAGTCCCCGCGTAGCGGGGAAAGAGACCCAGTACTTC. Translated: CSASPRVAGKETQYF.

The table lists this clonotype with a few counts. The chain employs TRBV4-3 and TRBJ2-2; the D gene is possibly TRBD2 (5 bases). The V gene lost 0 bases and the J gene lost 5 bases, with 7 bases spanning the gap. Germline lookup yields CDR1 LGHNA and CDR2 YSLEER. The CDR3 spans 14 residues. DNA of the CDR3: TGCGCCAGCAGCCAAGATCGGAGGACCGGGGAGCTGTTTTTT. Its protein is CASSQDRRTGELFF.

This sequence joins TRBV10-3 and TRBJ2-7; a possible D gene is TRBD1 (6 bases). The CDR3 consists of 15 residues. The germline gives CDR1 ENHRY, CDR2 SYGVKD. Trimming took off 5 bases at V and 0 bases at J, with 14 bases between the two ends. In DNA, the CDR3 is TGTGCCATCAGTCCCGGGACACAGATCTCCTACGAGCAGTACTTC. Amino acid sequence: CAISPGTQISYEQYF.

In its sample, this clonotype was seen a few times. The chain couples TRBV6-6 to TRBJ1-1; no clear D gene. Trimming removed 5 bases at V and 0 bases at J, with 16 bases between. The CDR3 has 16 residues. The germline CDR1 and CDR2 sequences are MNHNY and SVGAGI (reference sequence). CDR3 DNA sequence: TGTGCCAGCAGTCCTTCATTCCCAGCGATGAACACTGAAGCTTTCTTT. Its translation is CASSPSFPAMNTEAFF.